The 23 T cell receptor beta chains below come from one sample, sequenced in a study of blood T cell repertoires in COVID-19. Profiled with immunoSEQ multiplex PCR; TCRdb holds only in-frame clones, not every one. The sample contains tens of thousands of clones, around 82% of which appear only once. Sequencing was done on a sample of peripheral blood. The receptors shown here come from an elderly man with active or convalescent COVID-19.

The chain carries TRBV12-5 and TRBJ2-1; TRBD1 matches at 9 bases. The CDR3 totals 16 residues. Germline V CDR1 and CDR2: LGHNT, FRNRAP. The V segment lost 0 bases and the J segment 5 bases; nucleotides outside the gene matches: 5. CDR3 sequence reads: CASGLVYRGLDNEQFF. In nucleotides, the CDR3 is TGTGCTAGTGGTTTGGTTTACAGGGGGCTGGACAATGAGCAGTTCTTC. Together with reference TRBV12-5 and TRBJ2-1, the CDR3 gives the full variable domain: DARVTQTPRHKVTEMGQEVTMRCQPILGHNTVFWYRQTMMQGLELLAYFRNRAPLDDSGMPKDRFSAEMPDATLATLKIQPSEPRDSAVYFCASGLVYRGLDNEQFFGPGTRLTVL.

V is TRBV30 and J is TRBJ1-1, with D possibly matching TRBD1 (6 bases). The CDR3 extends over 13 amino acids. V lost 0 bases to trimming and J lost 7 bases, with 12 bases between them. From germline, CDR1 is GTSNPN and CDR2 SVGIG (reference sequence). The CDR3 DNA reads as TGTGCCTGGAGTGTACAGGGCTGGGATGAAGCTTTCTTT. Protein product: CAWSVQGWDEAFF.

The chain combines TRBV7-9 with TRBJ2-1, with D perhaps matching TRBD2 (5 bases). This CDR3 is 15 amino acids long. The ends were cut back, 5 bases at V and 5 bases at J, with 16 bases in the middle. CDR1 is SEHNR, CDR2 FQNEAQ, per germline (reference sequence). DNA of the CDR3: TGTGCCAGCAGCCCGATGTGGCTAGCCAACAATGAGCAGTTCTTC. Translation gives CASSPMWLANNEQFF.

CDR3 sequence (DNA): TGTGCCAGCAGCTTGGGGGGAGGCAGAGATACGCAGTATTTT. Translation gives CASSLGGGRDTQYF. The rearrangement joins TRBV7-2 to TRBJ2-3; TRBD2 is a possible D gene (6 bases). Germline assignment: CDR1 SGHTA and CDR2 FQGNSA. This CDR3 region has 14 residues. Trimming removed 3 bases from V and 5 bases from J, with 12 bases in between.

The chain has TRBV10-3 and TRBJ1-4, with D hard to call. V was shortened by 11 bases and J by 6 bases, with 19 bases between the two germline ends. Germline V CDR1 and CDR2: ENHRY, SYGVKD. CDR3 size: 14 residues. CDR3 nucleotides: TGTGCCTTCGAATACAAGCGAGGGCATGAAAAACTGTTTTTT. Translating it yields CAFEYKRGHEKLFF.

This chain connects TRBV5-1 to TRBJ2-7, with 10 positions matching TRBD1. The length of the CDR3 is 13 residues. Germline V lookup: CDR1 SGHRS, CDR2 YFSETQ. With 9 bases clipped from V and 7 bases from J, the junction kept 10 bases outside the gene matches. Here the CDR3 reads CATNRQGALEQYF. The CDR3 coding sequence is TGCGCCACCAACCGACAGGGGGCTTTGGAGCAGTACTTC.

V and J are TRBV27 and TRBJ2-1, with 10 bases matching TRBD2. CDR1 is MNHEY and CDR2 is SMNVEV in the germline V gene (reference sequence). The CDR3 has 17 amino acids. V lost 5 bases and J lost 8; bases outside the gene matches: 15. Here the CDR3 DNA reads TGTGCCAGCAGTCCCCTCCTGGAGCGGGGGGGTGATTATGAGCAGTTCTTC. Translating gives CASSPLLERGGDYEQFF.

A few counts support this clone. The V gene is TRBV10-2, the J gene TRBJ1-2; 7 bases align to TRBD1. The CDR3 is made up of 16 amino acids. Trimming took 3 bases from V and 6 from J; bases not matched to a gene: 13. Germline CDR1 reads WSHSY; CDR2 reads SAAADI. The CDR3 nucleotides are TGCGCCAGCAGTGACCCCGGGAGGGGGCTGATGGATGGCTACACCTTC. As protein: CASSDPGRGLMDGYTF.

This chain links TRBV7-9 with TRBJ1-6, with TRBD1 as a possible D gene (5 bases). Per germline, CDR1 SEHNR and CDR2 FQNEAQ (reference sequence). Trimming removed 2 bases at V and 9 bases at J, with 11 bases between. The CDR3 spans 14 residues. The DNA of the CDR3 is TGTGCCAGCAGCTTAACGGGGGGTGGTTCACCCCTCCACTTT. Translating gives CASSLTGGGSPLHF. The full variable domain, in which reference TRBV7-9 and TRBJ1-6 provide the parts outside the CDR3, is DTGVSQNPRHKITKRGQNVTFRCDPISEHNRLYWYRQTLGQGPEFLTYFQNEAQLEKSRLLSDRFSAERPKGSFSTLEIQRTEQGDSAMYLCASSLTGGGSPLHFGNGTRLTVT.

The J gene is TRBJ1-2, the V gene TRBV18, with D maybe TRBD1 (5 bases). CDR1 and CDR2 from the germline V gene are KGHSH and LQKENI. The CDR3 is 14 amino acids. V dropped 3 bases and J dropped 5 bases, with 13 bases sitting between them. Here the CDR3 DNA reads TGTGCCAGCTCACCCGCGACAGAACCGTATGGCTACACCTTC. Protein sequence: CASSPATEPYGYTF.

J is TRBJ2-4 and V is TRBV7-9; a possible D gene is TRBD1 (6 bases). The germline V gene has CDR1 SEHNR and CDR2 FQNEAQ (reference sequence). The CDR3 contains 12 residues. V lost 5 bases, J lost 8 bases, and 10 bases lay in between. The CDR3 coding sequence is TGTGCCAGCAGCCCCTCAGGGGACATTCAGTACTTC. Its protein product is CASSPSGDIQYF.

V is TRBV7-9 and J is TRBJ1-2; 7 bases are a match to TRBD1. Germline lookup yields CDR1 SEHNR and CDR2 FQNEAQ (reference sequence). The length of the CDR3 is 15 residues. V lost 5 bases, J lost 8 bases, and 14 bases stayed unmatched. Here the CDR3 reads CASSLQGTALRGYTF. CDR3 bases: TGTGCCAGCAGCCTACAAGGGACAGCCTTACGGGGCTACACCTTC.

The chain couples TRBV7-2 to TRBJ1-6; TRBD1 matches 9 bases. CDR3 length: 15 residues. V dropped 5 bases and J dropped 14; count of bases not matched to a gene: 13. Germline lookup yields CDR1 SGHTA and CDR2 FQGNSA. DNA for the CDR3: TGTGCCAGCAGCGCAAAGGGACAGGGAATCGCGGCCCTCCACTTT. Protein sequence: CASSAKGQGIAALHF.

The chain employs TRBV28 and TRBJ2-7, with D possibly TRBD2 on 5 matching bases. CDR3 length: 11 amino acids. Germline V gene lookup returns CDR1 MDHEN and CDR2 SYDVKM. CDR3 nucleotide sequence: TGTGCTTCTACGGGGTCCTACGAGCAGTACTTC. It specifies CASTGSYEQYF.

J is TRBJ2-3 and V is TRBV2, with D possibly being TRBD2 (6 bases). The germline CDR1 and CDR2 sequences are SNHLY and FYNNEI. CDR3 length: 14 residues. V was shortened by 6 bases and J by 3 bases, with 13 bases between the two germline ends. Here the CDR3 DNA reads TGTGCCAGCAGCCGGGGGAGTCGGACAGATACGCAGTATTTT. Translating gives CASSRGSRTDTQYF.

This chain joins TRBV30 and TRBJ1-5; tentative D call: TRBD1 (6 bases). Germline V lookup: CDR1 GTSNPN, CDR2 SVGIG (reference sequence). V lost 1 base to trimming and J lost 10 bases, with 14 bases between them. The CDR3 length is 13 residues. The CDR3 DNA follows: TGTGCCTGGAGTGAAGACAGGAGCGGACCCCAGCATTTT. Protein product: CAWSEDRSGPQHF.

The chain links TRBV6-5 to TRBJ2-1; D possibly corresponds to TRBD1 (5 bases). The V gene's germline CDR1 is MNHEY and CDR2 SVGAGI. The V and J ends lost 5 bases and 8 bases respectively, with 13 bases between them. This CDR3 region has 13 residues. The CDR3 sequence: CASSRTLGDEQFF. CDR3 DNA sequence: TGTGCCAGCAGTCGGACACTTGGGGATGAGCAGTTCTTC.

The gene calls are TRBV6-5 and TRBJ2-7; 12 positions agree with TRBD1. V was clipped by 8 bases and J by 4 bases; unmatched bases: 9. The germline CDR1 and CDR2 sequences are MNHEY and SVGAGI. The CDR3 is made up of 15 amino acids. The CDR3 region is CASAVWGQGAYEQYF. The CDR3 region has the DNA TGTGCCAGCGCTGTGTGGGGACAGGGGGCGTACGAGCAGTACTTC.

The CDR3 region is CAWSGEGGTAGYTF. CDR3 nucleotide sequence: TGTGCCTGGAGTGGGGAAGGGGGAACGGCTGGCTACACCTTC. The J gene is TRBJ1-2, the V gene TRBV30; possibly TRBD1 for D (6 bases). This CDR3 has 14 amino acids. The V gene lost 1 base and the J gene lost 7 bases, with 16 bases spanning the gap. Germline V gene data show CDR1 as GTSNPN and CDR2 as SVGIG (reference sequence).

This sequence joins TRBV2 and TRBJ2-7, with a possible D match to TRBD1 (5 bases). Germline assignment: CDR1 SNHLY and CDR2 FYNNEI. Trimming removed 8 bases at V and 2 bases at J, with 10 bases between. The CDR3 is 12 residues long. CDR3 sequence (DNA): TGTGCCAGCCGTAGACAGACCTACGAGCAGTACTTC. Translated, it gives CASRRQTYEQYF.

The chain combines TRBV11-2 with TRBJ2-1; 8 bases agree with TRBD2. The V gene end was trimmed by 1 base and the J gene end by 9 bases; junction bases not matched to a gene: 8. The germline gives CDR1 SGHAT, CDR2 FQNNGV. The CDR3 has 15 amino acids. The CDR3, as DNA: TGTGCCAGCAGCTTAGGACTACGGGAGGGAGGTGAGCAGTTCTTC. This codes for CASSLGLREGGEQFF.

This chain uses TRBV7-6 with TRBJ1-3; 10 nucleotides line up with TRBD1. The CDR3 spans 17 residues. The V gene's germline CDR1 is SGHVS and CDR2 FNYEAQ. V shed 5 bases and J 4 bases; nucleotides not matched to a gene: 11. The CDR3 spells CASSPPPGQGRGNTIYF. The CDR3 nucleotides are TGTGCCAGCAGCCCGCCCCCGGGACAGGGGCGAGGAAACACCATATATTTT.

CDR3 amino acids: CASSSAAGGLANYGYTF. In nucleotides, the CDR3 is TGTGCCAGCAGTTCCGCAGCAGGGGGCCTCGCTAACTATGGCTACACCTTC. V gene TRBV28 combines with J gene TRBJ1-2; the match to TRBD1 covers 8 bases. The CDR3 extends over 17 amino acids. Per germline, CDR1 MDHEN and CDR2 SYDVKM. V was clipped by 4 bases and J by 0 bases; unmatched bases: 10.